Below, 15 T cell receptor beta chains from the same sample are listed, as sequenced in a study of technical replicates of blood from a few donors. Sequencing was performed with immunoSEQ multiplex PCR; in TCRdb, only in-frame clones are kept and a portion is missing. Among about 15,000 clones listed, over 75% were seen once. Sample: PBMCs. The receptors here all came from a human donor in good health.

The chain couples TRBV7-3 to TRBJ1-1; the D gene is possibly TRBD1 (6 bases). CDR1 is SGHTA, CDR2 FQGTGA, per germline. V was pared by 6 bases and J by 9 bases, with 17 bases between. The CDR3 runs to 13 residues. CDR3 amino acids: CASSPTGSGKAFF. CDR3 in DNA: TGTGCCAGCAGTCCCACAGGGAGTGGGAAAGCTTTCTTT.

V usage is TRBV5-6 and J usage is TRBJ2-2, with 9 bases lining up with TRBD2. The CDR3 is 16 amino acids. Germline assignment: CDR1 SGHDT and CDR2 YYEEEE. The ends lost 4 bases at V and 8 bases at J; junction bases unmatched: 12. CDR3 bases: TGTGCCAGCAGCGCCAATACCGGGACTAGCTCGGGGGAGCTGTTTTTT. As protein: CASSANTGTSSGELFF.

This chain uses TRBV6-4 with TRBJ2-1; 10 positions match TRBD2. The J segment lost 6 bases and the V segment lost 2 bases, leaving 4 bases of the junction unmatched. CDR1 and CDR2 from the germline V gene are MRHNA and SNTAGT. This CDR3 is built from 15 residues. For the CDR3, the DNA is TGTGCCAGCAGTGACGCTAGCGGGAGTGCCAATGAGCAGTTCTTC. Encoded protein: CASSDASGSANEQFF.

The chain combines TRBV5-4 with TRBJ2-1; TRBD2 matches at 11 bases. V lost 5 bases to trimming and J lost 7 bases; unmatched junction nucleotides: 8. The CDR3 contains 15 residues. Per the germline V gene, CDR1 is SGHNT and CDR2 is YYREEE (reference sequence). CDR3 in DNA: TGTGCCAGCAGTCGAAGACTAGCGGGAAAAAATGAGCAGTTCTTC. Protein: CASSRRLAGKNEQFF.

The chain employs TRBV7-9 and TRBJ2-3, with TRBD2 matching 11 bases. V shed 6 bases, J shed 0 bases, and the junction held 2 bases outside the gene matches. Germline values: CDR1 SEHNR, CDR2 FQNEAQ (reference sequence). This CDR3 has 15 residues. CDR3 sequence: CASRTSGASTDTQYF. CDR3 nucleotides: TGTGCCAGCAGGACTAGCGGGGCGAGCACAGATACGCAGTATTTT.

The CDR3 coding sequence is TGCGCCAGCGCAACCGGGGTCACCGGGGAGCTGTTTTTT. Translating gives CASATGVTGELFF. The rearrangement uses TRBV5-1 and TRBJ2-2, with D maybe TRBD2 (5 bases). CDR1 is SGHRS, CDR2 YFSETQ, per germline. CDR3 length: 13 amino acids. V was clipped by 7 bases and J by 4 bases, with 11 bases between them.

The chain couples TRBV4-2 to TRBJ2-1; 9 positions match TRBD2. Per the germline V gene, CDR1 is LGHNA and CDR2 is YNFKEQ. Trimming took 3 bases from V and 8 from J; bases not matched to a gene: 5. The CDR3 consists of 14 residues. Here the CDR3 DNA reads TGTGCCAGCAGCCAGCGCGGGAGGGAGGATGAGCAGTTCTTC. This codes for CASSQRGREDEQFF.

The chain joins TRBV11-2 to TRBJ1-4, with 8 positions matching TRBD1. Germline trimming cut 6 bases from V and 7 bases from J; bases unmatched to any gene: 7. This CDR3 has 14 residues. Per the germline V gene, CDR1 is SGHAT and CDR2 is FQNNGV. CDR3 bases: TGTGCCAGCAGTCAGGACAGGGCGCGTGAAAAACTGTTTTTT. This gives the protein CASSQDRAREKLFF.

The chain recombines TRBV13 with TRBJ2-7; 14 nucleotides line up with TRBD2. J lost 6 bases, V lost 5 bases, and 6 bases had no gene match. CDR3 length equals 15 residues. Germline CDR1 and CDR2: PRHDT and FYEKMQ (reference sequence). CDR3: CASSPRGLAGVEQYF. DNA of the CDR3: TGTGCCAGCAGCCCCAGGGGACTAGCGGGAGTCGAGCAGTACTTC.

The gene calls are TRBV5-6 and TRBJ2-1; D perhaps matches TRBD1 (7 bases). Per the germline V gene, CDR1 is SGHDT and CDR2 is YYEEEE. Trimming pared 0 bases from V and 7 bases from J, leaving 11 bases between. The CDR3 has 14 amino acids. CDR3: CASSLVRGRNEQFF. CDR3 nucleotide sequence: TGTGCCAGCAGCTTGGTCAGGGGGAGGAATGAGCAGTTCTTC.

This chain uses TRBV4-2 with TRBJ2-1; 8 bases align to TRBD2. Germline assignment: CDR1 LGHNA and CDR2 YNFKEQ. The junction had 0 bases not matched to a gene; V was cut back by 0 bases and J by 2 bases. This CDR3 region has 15 residues. CDR3 protein: CASSQEAGAYNEQFF. The CDR3 DNA reads TGTGCCAGCAGCCAAGAAGCGGGAGCCTACAATGAGCAGTTCTTC.

The chain joins TRBV2 to TRBJ1-2; D may be TRBD1 (6 bases). V was clipped by 3 bases and J by 6 bases, with 14 bases between them. The CDR3 consists of 14 residues. CDR1 and CDR2 from the germline V gene are SNHLY and FYNNEI. As DNA, the CDR3 is TGTGCCAGCAGTGACAGGGGAAGCCAAGATGGCTACACCTTC. Its translation: CASSDRGSQDGYTF.

V is TRBV7-9 and J is TRBJ1-1; TRBD1 aligns across 9 bases. Unmatched junction bases numbered 3, after V lost 4 bases and J lost 0 bases. Germline assignment: CDR1 SEHNR and CDR2 FQNEAQ (reference sequence). The CDR3 covers 15 residues. CDR3 in amino acids: CASSYGTGMNTEAFF. The CDR3 DNA reads as TGTGCCAGCAGCTACGGGACAGGGATGAACACTGAAGCTTTCTTT. Using reference TRBV7-9 and TRBJ1-1 for the parts outside the CDR3, the full variable domain is DTGVSQNPRHKITKRGQNVTFRCDPISEHNRLYWYRQTLGQGPEFLTYFQNEAQLEKSRLLSDRFSAERPKGSFSTLEIQRTEQGDSAMYLCASSYGTGMNTEAFFGQGTRLTVV.

The rearrangement uses TRBV18 and TRBJ2-5; D is possibly TRBD2 (6 bases). Looked up from germline, CDR1 is KGHSH and CDR2 is LQKENI. Trimming took 6 bases from V and 2 from J, leaving 22 bases between them. The length of the CDR3 is 17 residues. CDR3 coding DNA: TGTGCCAGCTCGCCTGGAGGGGCAGGATGGCCACAAGAGACCCAGTACTTC. It specifies CASSPGGAGWPQETQYF.

The V gene is TRBV7-9, the J gene TRBJ1-1; D might be TRBD1 (5 bases). In germline, CDR1 is SEHNR, CDR2 FQNEAQ (reference sequence). CDR3 length: 13 amino acids. V gave up 1 base and J gave up 4 bases, with 7 bases separating them. The CDR3 reads CASSLEGFTEAFF. CDR3 bases: TGTGCCAGCAGCTTAGAGGGGTTCACTGAAGCTTTCTTT. Filled out from reference TRBV7-9 and TRBJ1-1, the complete variable domain reads DTGVSQNPRHKITKRGQNVTFRCDPISEHNRLYWYRQTLGQGPEFLTYFQNEAQLEKSRLLSDRFSAERPKGSFSTLEIQRTEQGDSAMYLCASSLEGFTEAFFGQGTRLTVV.